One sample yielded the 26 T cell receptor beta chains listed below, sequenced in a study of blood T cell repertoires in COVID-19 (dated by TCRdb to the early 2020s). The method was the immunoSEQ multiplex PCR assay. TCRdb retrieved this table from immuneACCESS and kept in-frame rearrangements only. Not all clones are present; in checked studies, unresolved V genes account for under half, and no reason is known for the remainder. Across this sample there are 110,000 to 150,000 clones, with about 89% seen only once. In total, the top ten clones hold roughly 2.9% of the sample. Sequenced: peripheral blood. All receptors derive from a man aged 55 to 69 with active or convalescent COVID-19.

CDR3 DNA sequence: TGTGCCAGCTCACCATCAGGGGGCGCGCCAGATACGCAGTATTTT. This sequence encodes CASSPSGGAPDTQYF. This rearrangement joins TRBV18 to TRBJ2-3; 8 bases agree with TRBD1. The CDR3 extends over 15 amino acids. J gave up 4 bases and V 2 bases, and 5 bases lay outside the gene matches. Germline loops: CDR1 KGHSH, CDR2 LQKENI.

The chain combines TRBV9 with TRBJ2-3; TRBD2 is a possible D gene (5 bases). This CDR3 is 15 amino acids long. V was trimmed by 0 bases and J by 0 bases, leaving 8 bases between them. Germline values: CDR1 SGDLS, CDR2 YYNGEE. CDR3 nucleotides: TGTGCCAGCAGCGTAGTTGCGGGTAGCACAGATACGCAGTATTTT. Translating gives CASSVVAGSTDTQYF.

This CDR3 is CASSPGQNSNQPQHF. The CDR3 DNA reads as TGTGCCAGCTCACCGGGACAGAATAGCAATCAGCCCCAGCATTTT. V gene TRBV18 combines with J gene TRBJ1-5; TRBD1 matches 7 bases. The CDR3 loop spans 15 amino acids. The germline gives CDR1 KGHSH, CDR2 LQKENI. With V trimmed by 3 bases and J by 0 bases, 2 bases remained unmatched.

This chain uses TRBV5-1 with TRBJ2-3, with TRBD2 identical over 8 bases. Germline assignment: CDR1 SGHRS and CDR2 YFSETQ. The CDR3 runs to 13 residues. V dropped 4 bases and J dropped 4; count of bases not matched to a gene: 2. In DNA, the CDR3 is TGCGCCAGCAGCCCGGGGGGGGCAGATACGCAGTATTTT. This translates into CASSPGGADTQYF.

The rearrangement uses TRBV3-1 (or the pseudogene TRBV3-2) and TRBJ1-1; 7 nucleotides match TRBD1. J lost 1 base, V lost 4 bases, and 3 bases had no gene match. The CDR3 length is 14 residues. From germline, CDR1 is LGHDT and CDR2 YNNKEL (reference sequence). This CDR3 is CASSPRDRNTEAFF. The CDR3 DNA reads TGTGCCAGCAGCCCCCGGGACAGGAACACTGAAGCTTTCTTT.

In DNA, the CDR3 is TGTGCCATCTCCGGAAGGGCAGGGGTGGGTAATGAAAAACTGTTTTTT. Encoded protein: CAISGRAGVGNEKLFF. This rearrangement joins TRBV28 to TRBJ1-4; TRBD1 is a possible D gene (6 bases). CDR1 is MDHEN and CDR2 is SYDVKM in the germline V gene. V was cut by 10 bases and J by 4 bases, with 22 bases left in between. The CDR3 has 16 amino acids. The variable domain in full, completed from reference TRBV28 and TRBJ1-4, reads DVKVTQSSRYLVKRTGEKVFLECVQDMDHENMFWYRQDPGLGLRLIYFSYDVKMKEKGDIPEGYSVSREKKERFSLILESASTNQTSMYLCAISGRAGVGNEKLFFGSGTQLSVL.

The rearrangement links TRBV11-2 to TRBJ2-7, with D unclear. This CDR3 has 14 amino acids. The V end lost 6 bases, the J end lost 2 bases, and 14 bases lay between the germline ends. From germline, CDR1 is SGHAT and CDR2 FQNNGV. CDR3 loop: CASSSLPNPYEQYF. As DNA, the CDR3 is TGTGCCAGCAGTTCACTGCCCAACCCCTACGAGCAGTACTTC.

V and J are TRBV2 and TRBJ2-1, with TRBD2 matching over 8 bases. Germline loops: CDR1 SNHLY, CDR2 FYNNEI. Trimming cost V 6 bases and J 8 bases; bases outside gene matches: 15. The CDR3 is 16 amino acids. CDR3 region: CASRGSPSGSNDEQFF. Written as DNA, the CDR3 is TGTGCCAGCAGGGGGTCGCCTAGCGGGTCTAATGATGAGCAGTTCTTC.

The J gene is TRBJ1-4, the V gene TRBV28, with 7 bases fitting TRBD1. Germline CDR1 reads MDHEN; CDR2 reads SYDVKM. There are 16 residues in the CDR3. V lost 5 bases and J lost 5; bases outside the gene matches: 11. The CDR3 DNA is TGTGCCAGCAGTATAAACAGGGGCCGGGGGAATGAAAAACTGTTTTTT. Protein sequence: CASSINRGRGNEKLFF.

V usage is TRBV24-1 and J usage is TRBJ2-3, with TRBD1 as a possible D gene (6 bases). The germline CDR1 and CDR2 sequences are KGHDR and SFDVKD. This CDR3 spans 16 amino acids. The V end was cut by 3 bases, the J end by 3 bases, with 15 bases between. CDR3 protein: CATSDDPRGTTDTQYF. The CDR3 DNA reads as TGTGCCACCAGTGATGACCCGCGAGGGACAACAGATACGCAGTATTTT.

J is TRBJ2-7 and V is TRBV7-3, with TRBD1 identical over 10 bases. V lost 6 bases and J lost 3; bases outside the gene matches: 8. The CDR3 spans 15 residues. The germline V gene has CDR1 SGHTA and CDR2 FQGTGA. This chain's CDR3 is CASSQGGTGDYEQYF. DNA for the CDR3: TGTGCCAGCAGTCAAGGCGGGACAGGGGACTACGAGCAGTACTTC.

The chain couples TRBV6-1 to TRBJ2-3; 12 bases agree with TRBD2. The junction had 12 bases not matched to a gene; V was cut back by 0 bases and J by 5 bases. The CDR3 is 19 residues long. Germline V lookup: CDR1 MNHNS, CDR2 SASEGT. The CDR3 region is CASSEARLAGGPGEDTQYF. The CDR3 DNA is TGTGCCAGCAGTGAAGCGAGGCTAGCGGGAGGGCCAGGTGAAGATACGCAGTATTTT.

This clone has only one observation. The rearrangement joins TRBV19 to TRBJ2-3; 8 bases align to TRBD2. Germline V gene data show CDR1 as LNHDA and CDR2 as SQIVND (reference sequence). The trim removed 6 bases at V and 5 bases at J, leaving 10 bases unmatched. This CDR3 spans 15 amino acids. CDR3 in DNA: TGTGCCAGTAGCGAAGGGGGTACTAGCGGAGATACGCAGTATTTT. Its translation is CASSEGGTSGDTQYF.

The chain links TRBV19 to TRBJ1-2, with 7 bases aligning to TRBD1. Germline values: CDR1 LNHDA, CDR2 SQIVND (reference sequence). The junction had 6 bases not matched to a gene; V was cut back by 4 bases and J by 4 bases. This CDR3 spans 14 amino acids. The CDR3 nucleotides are TGTGCCAGTAGTACCCGGGACAGTTTCTATGGCTACACCTTC. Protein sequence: CASSTRDSFYGYTF. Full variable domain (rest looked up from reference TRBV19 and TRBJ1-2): DGGITQSPKYLFRKEGQNVTLSCEQNLNHDAMYWYRQDPGQGLRLIYYSQIVNDFQKGDIAEGYSVSREKKESFPLTVTSAQKNPTAFYLCASSTRDSFYGYTFGSGTRLTVV.

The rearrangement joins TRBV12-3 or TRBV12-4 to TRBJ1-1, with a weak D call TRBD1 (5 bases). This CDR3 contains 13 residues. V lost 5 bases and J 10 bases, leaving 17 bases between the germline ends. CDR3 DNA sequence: TGTGCCAGCAGTCCTCATCAGGGTCTGATAGCTTTCTTT. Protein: CASSPHQGLIAFF.

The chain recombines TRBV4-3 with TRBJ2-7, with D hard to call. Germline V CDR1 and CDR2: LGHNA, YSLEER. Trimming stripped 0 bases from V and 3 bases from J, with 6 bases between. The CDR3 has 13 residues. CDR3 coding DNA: TGCGCCAGCAGCCAAGATTCCAGCTACGAGCAGTACTTC. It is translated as CASSQDSSYEQYF.

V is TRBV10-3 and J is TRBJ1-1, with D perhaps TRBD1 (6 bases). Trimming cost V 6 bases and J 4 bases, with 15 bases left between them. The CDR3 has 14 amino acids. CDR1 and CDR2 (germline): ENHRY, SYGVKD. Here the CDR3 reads CAISVQGPSTEAFF. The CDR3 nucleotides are TGTGCCATCAGCGTACAGGGTCCTTCCACTGAAGCTTTCTTT.

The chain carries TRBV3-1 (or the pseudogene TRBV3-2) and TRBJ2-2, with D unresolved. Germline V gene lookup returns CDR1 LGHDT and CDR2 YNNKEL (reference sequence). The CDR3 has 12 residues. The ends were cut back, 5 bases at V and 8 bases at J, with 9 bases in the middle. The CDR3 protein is CASSYPGGELFF. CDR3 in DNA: TGTGCCAGCAGCTACCCCGGGGGGGAGCTGTTTTTT.

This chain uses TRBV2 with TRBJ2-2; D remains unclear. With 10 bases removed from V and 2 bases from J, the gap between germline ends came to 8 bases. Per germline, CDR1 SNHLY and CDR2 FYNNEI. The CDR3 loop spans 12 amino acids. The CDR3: CAIQRNTGELFF. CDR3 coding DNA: TGTGCCATACAGAGAAACACCGGGGAGCTGTTTTTT.

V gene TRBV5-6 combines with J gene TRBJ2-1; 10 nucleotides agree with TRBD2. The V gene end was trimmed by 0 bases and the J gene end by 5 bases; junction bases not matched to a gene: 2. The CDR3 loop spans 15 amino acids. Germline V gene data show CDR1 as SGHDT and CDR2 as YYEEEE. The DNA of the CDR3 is TGTGCCAGCAGCTTGGGGACTAGCGGAGACAATGAGCAGTTCTTC. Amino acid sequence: CASSLGTSGDNEQFF.

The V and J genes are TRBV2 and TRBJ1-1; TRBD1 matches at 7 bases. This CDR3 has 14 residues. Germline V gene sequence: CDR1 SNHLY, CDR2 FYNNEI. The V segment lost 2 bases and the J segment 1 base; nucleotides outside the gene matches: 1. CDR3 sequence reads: CASSENRGNTEAFF. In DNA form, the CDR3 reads TGTGCCAGCAGTGAAAACAGGGGGAACACTGAAGCTTTCTTT. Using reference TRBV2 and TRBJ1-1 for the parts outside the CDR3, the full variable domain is EPEVTQTPSHQVTQMGQEVILRCVPISNHLYFYWYRQILGQKVEFLVSFYNNEISEKSEIFDDQFSVERPDGSNFTLKIRSTKLEDSAMYFCASSENRGNTEAFFGQGTRLTVV.

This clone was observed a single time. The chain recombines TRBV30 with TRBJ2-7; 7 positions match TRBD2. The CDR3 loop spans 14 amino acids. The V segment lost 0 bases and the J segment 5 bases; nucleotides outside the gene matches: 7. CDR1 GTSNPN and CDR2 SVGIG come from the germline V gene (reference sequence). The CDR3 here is CAWSVGGISDEQYF. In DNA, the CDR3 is TGTGCCTGGAGTGTGGGAGGGATTAGCGACGAGCAGTACTTC.

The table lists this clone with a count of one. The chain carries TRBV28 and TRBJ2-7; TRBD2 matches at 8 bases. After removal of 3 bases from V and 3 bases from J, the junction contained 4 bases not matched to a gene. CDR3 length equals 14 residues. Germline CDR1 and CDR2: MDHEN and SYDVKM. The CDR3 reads CASSLLAGGYEQYF. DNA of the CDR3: TGTGCCAGCAGTTTGCTCGCGGGAGGCTACGAGCAGTACTTC.

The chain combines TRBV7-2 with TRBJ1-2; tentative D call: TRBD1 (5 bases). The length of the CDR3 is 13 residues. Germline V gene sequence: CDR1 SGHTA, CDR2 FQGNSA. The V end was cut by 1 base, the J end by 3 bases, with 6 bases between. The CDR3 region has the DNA TGTGCCAGCAGCTTAGGGGGCGACTATGGCTACACCTTC. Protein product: CASSLGGDYGYTF. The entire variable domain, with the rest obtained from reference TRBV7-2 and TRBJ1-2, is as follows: GAGVSQSPSNKVTEKGKDVELRCDPISGHTALYWYRQSLGQGLEFLIYFQGNSAPDKSGLPSDRFSAERTGGSVSTLTIQRTQQEDSAVYLCASSLGGDYGYTFGSGTRLTVV.

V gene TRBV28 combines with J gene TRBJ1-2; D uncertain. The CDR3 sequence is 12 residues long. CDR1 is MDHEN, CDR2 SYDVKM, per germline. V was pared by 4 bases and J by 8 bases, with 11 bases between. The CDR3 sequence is CASSWSGWGYTF. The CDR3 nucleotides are TGTGCCAGCAGTTGGAGTGGTTGGGGCTACACCTTC.

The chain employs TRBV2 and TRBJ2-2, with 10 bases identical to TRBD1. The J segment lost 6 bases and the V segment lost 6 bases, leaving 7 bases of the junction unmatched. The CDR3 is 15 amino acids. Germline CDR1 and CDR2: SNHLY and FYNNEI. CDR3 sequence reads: CASREGQGRAGELFF. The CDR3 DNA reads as TGTGCCAGCAGGGAGGGACAGGGGAGGGCCGGGGAGCTGTTTTTT.